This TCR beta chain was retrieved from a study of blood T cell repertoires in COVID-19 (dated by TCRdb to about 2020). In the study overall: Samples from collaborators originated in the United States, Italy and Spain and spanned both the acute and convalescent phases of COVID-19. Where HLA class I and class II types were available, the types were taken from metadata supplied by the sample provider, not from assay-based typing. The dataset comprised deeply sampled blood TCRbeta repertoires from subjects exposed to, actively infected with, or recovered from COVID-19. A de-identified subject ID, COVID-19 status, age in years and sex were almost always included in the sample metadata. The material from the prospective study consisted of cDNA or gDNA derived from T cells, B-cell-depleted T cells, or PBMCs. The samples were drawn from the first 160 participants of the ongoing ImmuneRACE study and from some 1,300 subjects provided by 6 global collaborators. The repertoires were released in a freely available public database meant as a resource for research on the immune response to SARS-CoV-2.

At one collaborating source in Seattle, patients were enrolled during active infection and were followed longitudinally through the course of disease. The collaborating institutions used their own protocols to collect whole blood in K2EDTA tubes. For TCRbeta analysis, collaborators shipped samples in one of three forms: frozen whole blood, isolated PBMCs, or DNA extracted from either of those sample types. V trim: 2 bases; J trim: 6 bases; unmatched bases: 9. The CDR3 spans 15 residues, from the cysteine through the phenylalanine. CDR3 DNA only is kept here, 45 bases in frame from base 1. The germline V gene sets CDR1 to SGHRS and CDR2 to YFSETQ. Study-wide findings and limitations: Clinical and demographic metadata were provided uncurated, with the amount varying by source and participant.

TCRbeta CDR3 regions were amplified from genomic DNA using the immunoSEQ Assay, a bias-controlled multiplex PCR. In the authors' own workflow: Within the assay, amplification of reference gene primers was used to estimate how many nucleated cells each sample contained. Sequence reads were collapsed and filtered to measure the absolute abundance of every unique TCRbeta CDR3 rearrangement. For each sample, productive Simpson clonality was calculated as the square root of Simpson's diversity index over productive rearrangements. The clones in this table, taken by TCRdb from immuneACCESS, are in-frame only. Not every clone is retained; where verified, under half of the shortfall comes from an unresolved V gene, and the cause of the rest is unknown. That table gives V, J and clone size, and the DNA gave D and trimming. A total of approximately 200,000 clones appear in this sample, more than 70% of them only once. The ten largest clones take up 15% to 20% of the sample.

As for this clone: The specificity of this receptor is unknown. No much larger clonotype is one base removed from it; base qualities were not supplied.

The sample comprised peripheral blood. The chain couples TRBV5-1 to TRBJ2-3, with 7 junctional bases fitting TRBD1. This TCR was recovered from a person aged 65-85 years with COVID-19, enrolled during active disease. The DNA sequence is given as TGCGCCAGCAGCTTTTCGCAGGGGGTGTCTGATACGCAGTATTTT. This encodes CASSFSQGVSDTQYF.